One sample yielded the 22 T cell receptor beta chains listed below, sequenced in a study of shared clonotypes between healthy human individuals. Repertoires were generated with immunoSEQ multiplex PCR, while TCRdb's copy carries only in-frame clones and drops some. The repertoire holds approximately 1,000,000 clones, with around 82% as singletons. What was sequenced was memory CD4+ T cells from PBMCs. Sample subset: CD45RA-negative fraction. All receptors derive from a man aged 18-30 years in good health. Some clones in this sample may be carry-over from other donors' samples.

In this sample, this clone turned up a few times. This chain uses TRBV9 with TRBJ2-3; D possibly uses TRBD1 or TRBD2 (6 bases each). Germline CDR1 and CDR2: SGDLS and YYNGEE. The length of the CDR3 is 15 residues. Trimming shortened V by 3 bases and J by 2 bases, and 13 bases separated the two germline ends. CDR3 region: CASSGRGGTTDTQYF. The CDR3 nucleotides are TGTGCCAGCAGCGGCAGGGGCGGGACCACAGATACGCAGTATTTT. Full variable domain (outside the CDR3, taken from reference TRBV9 and TRBJ2-3): DSGVTQTPKHLITATGQRVTLRCSPRSGDLSVYWYQQSLDQGLQFLIQYYNGEERAKGNILERFSAQQFPDLHSELNLSSLELGDSALYFCASSGRGGTTDTQYFGPGTRLTVL.

V is TRBV2 and J is TRBJ1-5, with 7 bases that match TRBD1. The CDR3 extends over 14 amino acids. Losses at the gene ends were 4 bases for V and 4 bases for J; bases not matched to a gene: 4. CDR1 is SNHLY and CDR2 is FYNNEI in the germline V gene. The DNA for the CDR3 is TGTGCCAGCAGTGCGACAGGGAAGAATCAGCCCCAGCATTTT. It encodes CASSATGKNQPQHF.

This sequence joins TRBV12-2 and TRBJ2-2; TRBD2 is the table's D call, not checked against the DNA. TRBV12-2 is assigned pseudogene status. There are 16 residues in the CDR3. As DNA, the CDR3 is TGTGCAAGTCGCTTATTAGGACTAGCGCCCACCGGGGAGCTGTTTTTT. It specifies CASRLLGLAPTGELFF.

This clone has a handful of counts. This chain joins TRBV4-2 and TRBJ2-3; D unclear. Germline CDR1 reads LGHNA; CDR2 reads YNFKEQ. The CDR3 runs 16 residues. V was clipped by 1 base and J by 0 bases, with 11 bases between them. The CDR3 coding sequence is TGTGCCAGCAGCCAAGGGTCAGAAGCTAGCACAGATACGCAGTATTTT. Its protein is CASSQGSEASTDTQYF.

The gene calls are TRBV11-2 and TRBJ2-5; D possibly uses TRBD1 or TRBD2 (5 bases each). V lost 0 bases and J lost 0, with 8 bases in between. This CDR3 spans 15 amino acids. From germline, CDR1 is SGHAT and CDR2 FQNNGV. The CDR3 nucleotides are TGTGCCAGCAGCTTAGACGGGACGGACCAAGAGACCCAGTACTTC. Translation: CASSLDGTDQETQYF. Supplemented by reference TRBV11-2 and TRBJ2-5, the full variable domain reads EAGVAQSPRYKIIEKRQSVAFWCNPISGHATLYWYQQILGQGPKLLIQFQNNGVVDDSQLPKDRFSAERLKGVDSTLKIQPAKLEDSAVYLCASSLDGTDQETQYFGPGTRLLVL.

The gene calls are TRBV6-5 and TRBJ1-6, with 10 bases that match TRBD1. This CDR3 is built from 13 residues. Germline loops: CDR1 MNHEY, CDR2 SVGAGI. The ends lost 6 bases at V and 8 bases at J; junction bases unmatched: 1. The CDR3 loop reads CASRGQGDSPLHF. The CDR3 nucleotides are TGTGCCAGCAGAGGACAGGGGGATTCACCCCTCCACTTT.

This chain connects TRBV19 to TRBJ2-7; no reliable D call. There are 14 residues in the CDR3. Between the trimmed V and J ends, which lost 4 bases and 3 bases, there was a span of 13 bases. Germline V gene lookup returns CDR1 LNHDA and CDR2 SQIVND (reference sequence). DNA for the CDR3: TGTGCCAGTAGTAACTTCTTACTGGGCTACGAGCAGTACTTC. It specifies CASSNFLLGYEQYF.

The rearrangement links TRBV5-6 to TRBJ2-5; D is undetermined. The length of the CDR3 is 15 residues. The V gene's germline CDR1 is SGHDT and CDR2 YYEEEE. V gave up 1 base and J gave up 5 bases, with 15 bases separating them. The CDR3 spells CASSLSGNPTETQYF. CDR3 in DNA: TGTGCCAGCAGCTTGTCCGGCAACCCCACCGAGACCCAGTACTTC.

On this clone: One end of the junction does not line up with germline, which may come from a read error. The chain uses TRBV10-3 and TRBJ2-5; D ambiguous. Germline values: CDR1 ENHRY, CDR2 SYGVKD. This CDR3 has 14 amino acids. The CDR3 nucleotides read TGTGCCAGCAGTTACGTCGGGCTGGGAGAGACCCAGTACTTC. Residues: CASSYVGLGETQYF.

This chain connects TRBV28 to TRBJ1-6; TRBD1 matches at 9 bases. V gave up 1 base and J gave up 9 bases; unmatched junction bases: 7. The CDR3 runs to 16 residues. Germline V CDR1 and CDR2: MDHEN, SYDVKM. DNA of the CDR3: TGTGCCAGCAGTTTATATAGGGGACAGGGAGGTTCACCCCTCCACTTT. Translated, it gives CASSLYRGQGGSPLHF. The full variable domain, its missing parts supplied by reference TRBV28 and TRBJ1-6, is DVKVTQSSRYLVKRTGEKVFLECVQDMDHENMFWYRQDPGLGLRLIYFSYDVKMKEKGDIPEGYSVSREKKERFSLILESASTNQTSMYLCASSLYRGQGGSPLHFGNGTRLTVT.

The V call is TRBV7-3, the J call TRBJ2-3; a weak D match, TRBD2 (5 bases). There are 13 residues in the CDR3. The germline V and J ends were trimmed by 1 base and 8 bases, with 10 bases remaining between them. Germline V gene sequence: CDR1 SGHTA, CDR2 FQGTGA. In DNA, the CDR3 is TGTGCCAGCAGCTTAATGGGCGAGGGTACGCAGTATTTT. This encodes CASSLMGEGTQYF. Full variable domain (rest looked up from reference TRBV7-3 and TRBJ2-3): GAGVSQTPSNKVTEKGKYVELRCDPISGHTALYWYRQSLGQGPEFLIYFQGTGAADDSGLPNDRFFAVRPEGSVSTLKIQRTERGDSAVYLCASSLMGEGTQYFGPGTRLTVL.

A remark on this clone: A far bigger clonotype differs at one base, so this is likely a read error. The CDR3: CASSLGRQETQYF. In DNA, the CDR3 is TGTGCCAGCAGCTTAGGCAGACAAGAGACCCAGTACTTC. The chain joins TRBV11-1 to TRBJ2-5; the D is unclear. This CDR3 is 13 amino acids long. Germline loops: CDR1 SGHAT, CDR2 FQDESV (reference sequence). V was cut by 1 base and J by 2 bases, with 5 bases left in between.

About this clone: The same CDR3 can be traced to other DNA sequences in this sample. V gene TRBV2 combines with J gene TRBJ2-7; D might be TRBD1 (6 bases). Germline assignment: CDR1 SNHLY and CDR2 FYNNEI. The V end was cut by 1 base, the J end by 2 bases, with 6 bases between. The CDR3 sequence is 13 residues long. The CDR3 is CASSEDRAYEQYF. CDR3 nucleotide sequence: TGTGCCAGCAGTGAAGACAGGGCCTACGAGCAGTACTTC.

The V call is TRBV5-6, the J call TRBJ2-4, with D hard to call. The CDR3 runs 17 residues. The V end lost 0 bases, the J end lost 6 bases, and 19 bases lay between the germline ends. CDR1 is SGHDT, CDR2 YYEEEE, per germline. CDR3 region: CASSLATWSIGGNIQYF. CDR3 DNA sequence: TGTGCCAGCAGCTTGGCAACATGGTCCATTGGCGGAAACATTCAGTACTTC.

V and J are TRBV28 and TRBJ2-7; TRBD2 might be the D (5 bases). This CDR3 is built from 14 residues. The germline V gene has CDR1 MDHEN and CDR2 SYDVKM. Trimming shortened V by 3 bases and J by 2 bases, and 11 bases separated the two germline ends. The CDR3 sequence: CASSFLGVTYEQYF. The DNA for the CDR3 is TGTGCCAGCAGTTTCCTCGGGGTAACCTACGAGCAGTACTTC.

Concerning this clone: Given a much more abundant clone one base away, this may be a read error. Other DNA sequences in the sample encode the same CDR3. The chain carries TRBV30 and TRBJ1-1; D gene unclear. From germline, CDR1 is GTSNPN and CDR2 SVGIG (reference sequence). The CDR3 has 14 amino acids. As DNA, the CDR3 is TGTGCCTGGAGGGACTCGCCGGCGGGCACTGAAGCCTTCTTT. Its translation is CAWRDSPAGTEAFF. Full variable domain (outside the CDR3, taken from reference TRBV30 and TRBJ1-1): SQTIHQWPATLVQPVGSPLSLECTVEGTSNPNLYWYRQAAGRGLQLLFYSVGIGQISSEVPQNLSASRPQDRQFILSSKKLLLSDSGFYLCAWRDSPAGTEAFFGQGTRLTVV.

CDR3 nucleotide sequence: TGTGCCAGTGTTCCAGTGGGCAATCAGCCCCAGCATTTT. Translating gives CASVPVGNQPQHF. The chain is built from TRBV28 and TRBJ1-5, with D unclear. The CDR3 has 13 residues. Germline V gives CDR1 MDHEN, CDR2 SYDVKM. V lost 9 bases and J 2 bases, leaving 11 bases between the germline ends. The full variable domain, its missing parts supplied by reference TRBV28 and TRBJ1-5, is DVKVTQSSRYLVKRTGEKVFLECVQDMDHENMFWYRQDPGLGLRLIYFSYDVKMKEKGDIPEGYSVSREKKERFSLILESASTNQTSMYLCASVPVGNQPQHFGDGTRLSIL.

This chain joins TRBV5-1 and TRBJ2-7; D gene uncertain. The ends were cut back, 4 bases at V and 6 bases at J, with 20 bases in the middle. CDR3 length equals 15 residues. Germline V gene sequence: CDR1 SGHRS, CDR2 YFSETQ. CDR3 region: CASSRDTPGPLEQYF. The CDR3 DNA reads TGCGCCAGCAGCCGCGATACCCCTGGTCCCCTCGAGCAGTACTTC.

The chain carries TRBV21-1 and TRBJ1-1. TRBV21-1 is a pseudogene segment. The CDR3 spans 18 residues. In nucleotides, the CDR3 is TGTGCCAGCAGCAAAAACGTCGGTGGGAGGGATCGTCAGACTGAAGCTTTCTTT. Residues: CASSKNVGGRDRQTEAFF.

This chain connects TRBV15 to TRBJ2-5; D unclear. Trimming removed 0 bases from V and 3 bases from J, with 8 bases in between. CDR3 length: 14 residues. The germline V gene encodes CDR1 LNHNV and CDR2 YYDKDF (reference sequence). The CDR3 spells CATSRDNQKETQYF. As DNA, the CDR3 is TGTGCCACCAGCAGAGACAATCAGAAAGAGACCCAGTACTTC.

This clone was counted between two and nine times. The chain links TRBV20-1 to TRBJ1-1; unclear D gene. The V and J ends lost 2 bases and 5 bases respectively, with 6 bases between them. This CDR3 is built from 11 residues. CDR1 DFQATT and CDR2 SNEGSKA come from the germline V gene (reference sequence). CDR3 DNA sequence: TGCAGTGCTAGATCTTCAACTGAAGCTTTCTTT. It encodes CSARSSTEAFF.

This rearrangement joins TRBV7-9 to TRBJ2-5, with D possibly being TRBD1 (6 bases). The CDR3 has 15 residues. Looked up from germline, CDR1 is SEHNR and CDR2 is FQNEAQ (reference sequence). Trimming took off 5 bases at V and 5 bases at J, with 18 bases between the two ends. The CDR3 here is CASSGGSPGAETQYF. The CDR3 bases are TGTGCCAGCAGCGGCGGGTCCCCAGGGGCGGAGACCCAGTACTTC.